This TCR beta chain was sequenced during a study of OX40 agonist ivuxolimab in advanced cancers. The study, taken as a whole, reports: No determination was made of the antigen specificity of the expanded peripheral T cells. Low normalized T-cell clonal expansion was additionally recorded for some nonresponders.

CDR3 length: 16 amino acids. The germline CDR1 and CDR2 sequences are KGHSH and LQKENI. V shed 3 bases and J shed 4 bases, with 15 bases lying between them. On this clone: Its target is unknown.

TCRdb keeps only in-frame clones here, not all; method: immunoSEQ multiplex PCR. The sample includes some 40,000 clones, 85% to 95% of them seen just once. This specimen was CD4+ or CD8+ T cells sorted from blood, taken in a trial of the OX40 agonist ivuxolimab. The source of this sequence is an adult with an advanced solid tumor such as melanoma, head and neck, liver or kidney cancer. The rearrangement uses TRBV18 and TRBJ2-2; D not resolved. The CDR3: CASSPTSGSATGELFF. The CDR3 DNA sequence: TGTGCCAGCTCACCTACTTCGGGTTCCGCCACCGGGGAGCTGTTTTTT.